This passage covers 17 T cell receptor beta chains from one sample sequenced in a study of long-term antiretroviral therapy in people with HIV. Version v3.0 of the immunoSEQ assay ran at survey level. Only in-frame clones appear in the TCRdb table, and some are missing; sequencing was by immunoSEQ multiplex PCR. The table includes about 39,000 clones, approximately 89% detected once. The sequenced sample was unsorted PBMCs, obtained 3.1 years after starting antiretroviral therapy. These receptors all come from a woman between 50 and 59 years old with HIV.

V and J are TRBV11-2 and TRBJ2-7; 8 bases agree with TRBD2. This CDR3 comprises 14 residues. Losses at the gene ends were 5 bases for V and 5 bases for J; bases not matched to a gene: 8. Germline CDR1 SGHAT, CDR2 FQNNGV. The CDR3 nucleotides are TGTGCCAGCAGCGCCGGGGGGGCGCTTAACGAGCAGTACTTC. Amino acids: CASSAGGALNEQYF. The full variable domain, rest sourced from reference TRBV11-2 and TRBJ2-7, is EAGVAQSPRYKIIEKRQSVAFWCNPISGHATLYWYQQILGQGPKLLIQFQNNGVVDDSQLPKDRFSAERLKGVDSTLKIQPAKLEDSAVYLCASSAGGALNEQYFGPGTRLTVT.

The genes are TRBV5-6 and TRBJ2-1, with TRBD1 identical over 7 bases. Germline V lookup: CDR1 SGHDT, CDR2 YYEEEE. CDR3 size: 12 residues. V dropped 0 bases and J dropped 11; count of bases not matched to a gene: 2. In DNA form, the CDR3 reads TGTGCCAGCAGCTTGGAGGGGGCAAAGCAGTTCTTC. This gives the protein CASSLEGAKQFF.

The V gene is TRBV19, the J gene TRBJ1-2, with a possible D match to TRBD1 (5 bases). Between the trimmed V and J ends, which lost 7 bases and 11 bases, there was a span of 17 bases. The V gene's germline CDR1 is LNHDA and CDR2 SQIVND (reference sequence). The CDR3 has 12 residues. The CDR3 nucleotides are TGTGCCAGTACCAAAACGGGGGAGTGGTACACCTTC. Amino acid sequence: CASTKTGEWYTF.

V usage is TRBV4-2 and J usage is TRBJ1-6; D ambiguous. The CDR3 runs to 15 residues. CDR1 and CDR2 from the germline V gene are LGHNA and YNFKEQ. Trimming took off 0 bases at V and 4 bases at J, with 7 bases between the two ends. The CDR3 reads CASSQEGFYNSPLHF. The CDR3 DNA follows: TGTGCCAGCAGCCAAGAGGGGTTTTATAATTCACCCCTCCACTTT.

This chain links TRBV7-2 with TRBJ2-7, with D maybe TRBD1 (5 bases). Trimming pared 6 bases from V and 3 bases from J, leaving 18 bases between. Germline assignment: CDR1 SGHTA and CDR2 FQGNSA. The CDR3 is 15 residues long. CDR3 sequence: CASSSRPGLRYEQYF. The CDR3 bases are TGTGCCAGCAGTTCAAGACCAGGGCTTCGCTACGAGCAGTACTTC. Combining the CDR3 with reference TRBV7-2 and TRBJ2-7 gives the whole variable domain GAGVSQSPSNKVTEKGKDVELRCDPISGHTALYWYRQSLGQGLEFLIYFQGNSAPDKSGLPSDRFSAERTGGSVSTLTIQRTQQEDSAVYLCASSSRPGLRYEQYFGPGTRLTVT.

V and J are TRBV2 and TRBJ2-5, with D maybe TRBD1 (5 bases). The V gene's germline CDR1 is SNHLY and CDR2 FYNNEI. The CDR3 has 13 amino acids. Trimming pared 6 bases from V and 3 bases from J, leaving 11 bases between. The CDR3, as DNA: TGTGCCAGCAGGACAGTTTCCAAAGAGACCCAGTACTTC. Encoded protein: CASRTVSKETQYF.

The CDR3 DNA reads TGTGCCAGTAGTTTGACTAGCGGGGGGGCGGTTGAGCAGTTCTTC. The encoded protein is CASSLTSGGAVEQFF. V usage is TRBV19 and J usage is TRBJ2-1, with 14 bases matching TRBD2. Per germline, CDR1 LNHDA and CDR2 SQIVND (reference sequence). The CDR3 is 15 residues long. V lost 5 bases to trimming and J lost 9 bases; unmatched junction nucleotides: 6.

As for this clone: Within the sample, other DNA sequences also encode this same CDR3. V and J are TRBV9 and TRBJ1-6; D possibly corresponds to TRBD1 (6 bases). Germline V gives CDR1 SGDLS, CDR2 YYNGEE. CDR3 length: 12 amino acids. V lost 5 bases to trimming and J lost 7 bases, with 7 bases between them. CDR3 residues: CASRTGNSPLHF. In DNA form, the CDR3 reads TGTGCCAGCAGAACAGGGAATTCACCCCTCCACTTT. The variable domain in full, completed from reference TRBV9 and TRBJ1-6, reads DSGVTQTPKHLITATGQRVTLRCSPRSGDLSVYWYQQSLDQGLQFLIQYYNGEERAKGNILERFSAQQFPDLHSELNLSSLELGDSALYFCASRTGNSPLHFGNGTRLTVT.

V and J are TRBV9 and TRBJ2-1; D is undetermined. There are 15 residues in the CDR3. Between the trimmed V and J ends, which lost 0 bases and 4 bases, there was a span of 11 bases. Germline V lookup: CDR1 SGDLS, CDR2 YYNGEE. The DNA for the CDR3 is TGTGCCAGCAGCGTAGCAGGTCTTGAGTACAATGAGCAGTTCTTC. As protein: CASSVAGLEYNEQFF.

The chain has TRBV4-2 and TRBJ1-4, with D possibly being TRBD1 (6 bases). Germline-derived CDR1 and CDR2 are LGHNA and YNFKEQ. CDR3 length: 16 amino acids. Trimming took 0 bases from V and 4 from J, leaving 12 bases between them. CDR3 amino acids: CASSQDSVDSNEKLFF. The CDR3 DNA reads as TGTGCCAGCAGCCAAGATAGCGTGGACAGTAATGAAAAACTGTTTTTT.

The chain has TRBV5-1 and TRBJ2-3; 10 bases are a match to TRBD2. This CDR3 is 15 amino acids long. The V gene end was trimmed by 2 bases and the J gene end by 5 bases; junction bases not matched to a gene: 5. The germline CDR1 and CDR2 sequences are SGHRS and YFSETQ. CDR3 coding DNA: TGCGCCAGCAGCTTTCTAGCGGGGGCGGAAGATACGCAGTATTTT. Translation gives CASSFLAGAEDTQYF.

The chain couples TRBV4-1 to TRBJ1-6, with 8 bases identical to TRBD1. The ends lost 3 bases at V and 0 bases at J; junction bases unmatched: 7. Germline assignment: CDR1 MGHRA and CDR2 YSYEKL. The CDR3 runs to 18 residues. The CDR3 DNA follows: TGCGCCAGCAGCCATCAGGGGGCTGGGAGCTCCTATAATTCACCCCTCCACTTT. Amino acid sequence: CASSHQGAGSSYNSPLHF.

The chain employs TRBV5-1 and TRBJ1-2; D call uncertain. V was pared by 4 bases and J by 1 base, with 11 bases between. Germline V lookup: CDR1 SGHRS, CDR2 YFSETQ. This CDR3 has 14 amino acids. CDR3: CASSPAIVNYGYTF. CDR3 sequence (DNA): TGCGCCAGCAGCCCAGCCATTGTTAACTATGGCTACACCTTC.

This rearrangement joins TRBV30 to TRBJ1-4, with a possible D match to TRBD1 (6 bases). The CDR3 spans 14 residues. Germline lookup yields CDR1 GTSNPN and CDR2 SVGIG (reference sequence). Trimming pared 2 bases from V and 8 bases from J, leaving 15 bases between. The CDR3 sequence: CAWSTLRGNEKLFF. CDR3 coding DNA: TGTGCCTGGAGTACCCTCAGGGGAAACGAAAAACTGTTTTTT. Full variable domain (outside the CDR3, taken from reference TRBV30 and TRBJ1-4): SQTIHQWPATLVQPVGSPLSLECTVEGTSNPNLYWYRQAAGRGLQLLFYSVGIGQISSEVPQNLSASRPQDRQFILSSKKLLLSDSGFYLCAWSTLRGNEKLFFGSGTQLSVL.

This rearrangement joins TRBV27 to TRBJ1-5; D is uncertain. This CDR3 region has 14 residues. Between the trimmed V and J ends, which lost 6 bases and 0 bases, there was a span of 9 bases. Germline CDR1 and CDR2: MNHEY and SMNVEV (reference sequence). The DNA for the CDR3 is TGTGCCAGCAGCGTAGTTTATAGCAATCAGCCCCAGCATTTT. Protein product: CASSVVYSNQPQHF.

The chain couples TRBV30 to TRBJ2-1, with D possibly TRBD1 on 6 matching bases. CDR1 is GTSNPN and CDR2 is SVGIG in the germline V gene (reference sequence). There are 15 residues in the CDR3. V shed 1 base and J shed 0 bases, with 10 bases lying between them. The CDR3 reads CAWSGQVSSYNEQFF. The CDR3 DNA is TGTGCCTGGAGTGGACAGGTTAGCTCCTACAATGAGCAGTTCTTC.

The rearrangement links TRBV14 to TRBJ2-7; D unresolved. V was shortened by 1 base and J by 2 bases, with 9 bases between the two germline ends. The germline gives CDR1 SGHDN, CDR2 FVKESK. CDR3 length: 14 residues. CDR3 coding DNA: TGTGCCAGCAGCCAAGGTCCCCTTCCCTACGAGCAGTACTTC. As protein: CASSQGPLPYEQYF.